The present T cell receptor beta chain was sequenced within a study of cytomegalovirus exposure and HLA in healthy donors. The PCR had 60 Vbeta and 13 Jbeta primers. TCRdb's copy holds only in-frame clones and misses some; the assay was immunoSEQ multiplex PCR. Of around 190,000 clones listed, around 87% are singletons. Sequenced input: PBMCs. This TCR was recovered from a woman between 18 and 29 years old in good health and CMV-seronegative.

The CDR3 DNA reads as TGTGCCAGCGGCCTCGCGCTCCCTAGCTCTGGAAACACCATATATTTT. The encoded protein is CASGLALPSSGNTIYF. This sequence joins TRBV28 and TRBJ1-3; D remains ambiguous. Germline V gene sequence: CDR1 MDHEN, CDR2 SYDVKM. The CDR3 is 16 amino acids. The germline V and J ends were trimmed by 8 bases and 0 bases, with 17 bases remaining between them. Full variable domain (outside the CDR3, taken from reference TRBV28 and TRBJ1-3): DVKVTQSSRYLVKRTGEKVFLECVQDMDHENMFWYRQDPGLGLRLIYFSYDVKMKEKGDIPEGYSVSREKKERFSLILESASTNQTSMYLCASGLALPSSGNTIYFGEGSWLTVV.